The 21 T cell receptor beta chains given below trace back to one sample, sequenced in a study of cytomegalovirus exposure and HLA in healthy donors. PCR involved 60 Vbeta and 13 Jbeta primers. Measured with immunoSEQ multiplex PCR; TCRdb has only the in-frame clones, and not every one. Seen here are 100,000 or so clones, approximately 81% observed once, and the top ten hold under 1.5%. The material sequenced was PBMCs. These receptors were taken from a man aged 25 to 40 in good health and CMV-seronegative.

This clone has more than one count but fewer than ten. The chain is built from TRBV18 and TRBJ2-2; 11 bases are shared with TRBD2. The CDR3 runs to 16 residues. The germline CDR1 and CDR2 sequences are KGHSH and LQKENI. J was trimmed by 6 bases and V by 3 bases; bases with no gene match: 6. In nucleotides, the CDR3 is TGTGCCAGCTCACCCCGGACTAGCGGGCGTTCCGGGGAGCTGTTTTTT. Protein sequence: CASSPRTSGRSGELFF.

The rearrangement uses TRBV11-2 and TRBJ2-3; 8 bases line up with TRBD1. CDR3 size: 13 residues. Germline trimming cut 5 bases from V and 11 bases from J; bases unmatched to any gene: 9. CDR1 SGHAT and CDR2 FQNNGV come from the germline V gene. The CDR3 nucleotides read TGTGCCAGCAGCCTCCACGACAGGGGCCAGCAGTATTTT. This encodes CASSLHDRGQQYF.

The chain uses TRBV19 and TRBJ2-1; D unresolved. Trimming removed 3 bases from V and 4 bases from J, with 10 bases in between. The germline V gene encodes CDR1 LNHDA and CDR2 SQIVND (reference sequence). The CDR3 is 14 amino acids. CDR3 region: CASSMDLRYNEQFF. CDR3 in DNA: TGTGCCAGTAGTATGGATTTGAGGTACAATGAGCAGTTCTTC.

This clone has only a few counts. The chain employs TRBV20-1 and TRBJ1-2, with 9 bases matching TRBD1. The germline V gene has CDR1 DFQATT and CDR2 SNEGSKA (reference sequence). The CDR3 sequence is 11 residues long. Losses at the gene ends were 6 bases for V and 6 bases for J; bases not matched to a gene: 2. The CDR3 DNA sequence: TGCAGTGCGACAGGGGGGAATGGCTACACCTTC. It translates to CSATGGNGYTF.

The table lists this clone with a count of one. CDR3 sequence reads: CASSERAGGWDGYTF. CDR3 DNA sequence: TGTGCCAGCAGTGAGAGGGCAGGGGGCTGGGATGGCTACACCTTC. The chain recombines TRBV2 with TRBJ1-2, with 8 bases fitting TRBD1. The V and J ends lost 3 bases and 6 bases, in that order; junction bases with no gene match: 9. The CDR3 loop spans 15 amino acids. Germline V lookup: CDR1 SNHLY, CDR2 FYNNEI.

The CDR3: CASSQDARRVTQPQHF. The CDR3 bases are TGCGCCAGCAGCCAAGATGCGCGCAGGGTGACTCAGCCCCAGCATTTT. The chain employs TRBV4-1 and TRBJ1-5, with D tentatively TRBD1 (5 bases). The germline V and J ends were trimmed by 0 bases and 6 bases, with 15 bases remaining between them. In germline, CDR1 is MGHRA, CDR2 YSYEKL. The CDR3 loop spans 16 amino acids.

In regard to this clone: An end of the junction differs from the germline gene, which may be a read error. The genes are TRBV5-1 and TRBJ2-7; 8 positions match TRBD2. The CDR3 is 14 residues long. The germline V gene encodes CDR1 SGHRS and CDR2 YFSETQ. The CDR3 loop reads CASTDGRASHEQYF. CDR3 sequence (DNA): TGCGCCAGCACTGACGGGAGGGCCTCCCACGAGCAGTACTTC.

The J gene is TRBJ2-1, the V gene TRBV10-2, with TRBD1 as a possible D gene (5 bases). V lost 3 bases to trimming and J lost 0 bases, with 9 bases between them. CDR1 is WSHSY, CDR2 SAAADI, per germline. The CDR3 consists of 15 residues. CDR3 in amino acids: CASSDPGYSYNEQFF. CDR3 DNA sequence: TGCGCCAGCAGTGACCCAGGGTACTCCTACAATGAGCAGTTCTTC.

Worth noting for this clone: Within the sample, other DNA sequences also encode this same CDR3. The chain employs TRBV19 and TRBJ1-4; no clear D. Per germline, CDR1 LNHDA and CDR2 SQIVND (reference sequence). CDR3 length equals 14 residues. With 3 bases removed from V and 5 bases from J, the gap between germline ends came to 10 bases. This chain's CDR3 is CASSIGGGNEKLFF. In nucleotides, the CDR3 is TGTGCCAGTAGTATTGGTGGCGGGAATGAAAAACTGTTTTTT.

This clone was counted between two and nine times. The chain combines TRBV10-1 with TRBJ2-1, with 10 bases identical to TRBD2. This CDR3 has 15 residues. V trimming: 6 bases; J trimming: 8 bases; junction bases outside the gene matches: 10. CDR1 is WNHNN, CDR2 SYGVQD, per germline (reference sequence). CDR3 DNA: TGCGCCAGCAGCGGCGCAGCGGGAGGGCCCTATGAGCAGTTCTTC. This translates into CASSGAAGGPYEQFF.

This sequence joins TRBV7-2 and TRBJ2-3, with 7 nucleotides matching TRBD1. V shed 5 bases and J 0 bases; nucleotides not matched to a gene: 5. The germline V gene encodes CDR1 SGHTA and CDR2 FQGNSA. This CDR3 contains 15 residues. CDR3 bases: TGTGCCAGCAGCCAACAGGGGACAAGCACAGATACGCAGTATTTT. Translation: CASSQQGTSTDTQYF. Filled out from reference TRBV7-2 and TRBJ2-3, the complete variable domain reads GAGVSQSPSNKVTEKGKDVELRCDPISGHTALYWYRQSLGQGLEFLIYFQGNSAPDKSGLPSDRFSAERTGGSVSTLTIQRTQQEDSAVYLCASSQQGTSTDTQYFGPGTRLTVL.

In this sample, this clone turned up a few times. The chain links TRBV19 to TRBJ1-1; D gene ambiguous. CDR3 length equals 13 residues. Germline CDR1 reads LNHDA; CDR2 reads SQIVND (reference sequence). Trimming pared 5 bases from V and 3 bases from J, leaving 10 bases between. CDR3 loop: CASSSKGDTEAFF. CDR3 in DNA: TGTGCCAGTAGTTCAAAAGGAGACACTGAAGCTTTCTTT.

The chain is built from TRBV9 and TRBJ1-5; maybe TRBD1 (6 bases). The ends were cut back, 0 bases at V and 2 bases at J, with 12 bases in the middle. The CDR3 extends over 16 amino acids. Germline V gene sequence: CDR1 SGDLS, CDR2 YYNGEE. CDR3 protein: CASSVGSGGRNQPQHF. The CDR3, as DNA: TGTGCCAGCAGCGTAGGTTCGGGGGGGCGCAATCAGCCCCAGCATTTT.

Here the CDR3 DNA reads TGTGCCTGGAGCTTAGACAGGGAGGACGAGCAGTACTTC. Translated: CAWSLDREDEQYF. This chain joins TRBV30 and TRBJ2-7; tentative D call: TRBD1 (7 bases). The CDR3 consists of 13 residues. Germline CDR1 and CDR2: GTSNPN and SVGIG (reference sequence). Trimming removed 3 bases at V and 5 bases at J, with 14 bases between.

In its sample, this clone was seen a few times. J is TRBJ1-1 and V is TRBV10-2, with a tentative D call TRBD1 (6 bases). Germline V lookup: CDR1 WSHSY, CDR2 SAAADI. The germline V and J ends were trimmed by 6 bases and 5 bases, with 13 bases remaining between them. This CDR3 spans 13 amino acids. CDR3 DNA: TGCGCCAGCAGGCCCCCTAGGGGGACTGAAGCTTTCTTT. Residues: CASRPPRGTEAFF.

The count of this clone is one. The J gene is TRBJ1-5, the V gene TRBV19, with D unresolved. The germline V gene encodes CDR1 LNHDA and CDR2 SQIVND (reference sequence). The CDR3 has 14 residues. V was cut by 4 bases and J by 0 bases, with 7 bases left in between. CDR3 bases: TGTGCCAGTAGTACCCAAAATAGCAATCAGCCCCAGCATTTT. Translation gives CASSTQNSNQPQHF.

This clone was counted only a few times. This chain uses TRBV7-8 with TRBJ1-1; 7 bases are shared with TRBD1. V was pared by 1 base and J by 1 base, with 3 bases of the junction left unmatched. CDR1 and CDR2 (germline): SGHVS, FQNEAQ. The CDR3 has 15 amino acids. The CDR3 loop reads CASSLEGARNTEAFF. DNA for the CDR3: TGTGCCAGCAGCTTAGAGGGGGCTCGGAACACTGAAGCTTTCTTT.

This clone has more than one count but fewer than ten. The V and J genes are TRBV29-1 and TRBJ2-7, with 8 bases lining up with TRBD1. The J segment lost 4 bases and the V segment lost 3 bases, leaving 8 bases of the junction unmatched. CDR3 length: 14 residues. Germline loops: CDR1 SQVTM, CDR2 ANQGSEA. The CDR3 region has the DNA TGCAGCGTTGACATGGGACAGGCGTCGTACGAGCAGTACTTC. This codes for CSVDMGQASYEQYF.

The chain couples TRBV7-2 to TRBJ2-5, with 12 positions matching TRBD2. Trimming removed 5 bases from V and 7 bases from J; junction bases left unmatched: 2. Germline V gives CDR1 SGHTA, CDR2 FQGNSA. The CDR3 length is 13 residues. The CDR3 spells CASSRTSGATQYF. The CDR3 DNA is TGTGCCAGCAGCCGGACTAGCGGGGCGACCCAGTACTTC.

V is TRBV19 and J is TRBJ2-2; D gene uncertain. The germline V gene has CDR1 LNHDA and CDR2 SQIVND (reference sequence). The CDR3 totals 14 residues. The V gene lost 7 bases and the J gene lost 2 bases, with 11 bases spanning the gap. The CDR3 DNA reads TGTGCCAGTAACCCACAGTCAAACACCGGGGAGCTGTTTTTT. Translated: CASNPQSNTGELFF.

The chain uses TRBV6-6 and TRBJ2-5; no reliable D call. With 3 bases removed from V and 3 bases from J, the gap between germline ends came to 2 bases. The CDR3 has 11 amino acids. CDR1 is MNHNY and CDR2 is SVGAGI in the germline V gene (reference sequence). CDR3 DNA: TGTGCCAGCAGTTATAAAGAGACCCAGTACTTC. It translates to CASSYKETQYF.